This is a list of T cell receptor beta chains from one sample in a study of CD8+ T cells in alopecia areata. Repertoires were generated with immunoSEQ multiplex PCR, while TCRdb's copy carries only in-frame clones and drops some. The sample consists of some 180,000 clones, less than 70% of them appearing once. The starting material was CD8+ T cells sorted from blood, obtained at week 24, from a patient treated with tofacitinib. These receptors were obtained from a human donor with alopecia areata. Each CDR3 is given with its conserved first and last residue. D genes are given only for firm matches. Not every row has a clone size; where given, it reads once, few, many or a size class.

V gene,clone size,J gene,CDR3 length,D gene,CDR3 DNA,CDR3 protein
TRBV10-3,NA,TRBJ1-4,14,NA,TGTGCCATCAGTGAGTCAAAGGGGGACGAAAAACTGTTTTTT,CAISESKGDEKLFF
TRBV25-1,NA,TRBJ1-1,13,NA,TGTGCCAGCAGTGAAACTGGGACTATCGAAGCTTTCTTT,CASSETGTIEAFF
TRBV4-3,few,TRBJ1-1,14,NA,TGCGCCAGCAGCCTTCGGACAGAGATGACTGAAGCTTTCTTT,CASSLRTEMTEAFF
TRBV23-1,NA,TRBJ1-5,15,NA,TGCGCCAGCAGTCAATCGATCCGGAGCAATCAGCCCCAGCATTTT,CASSQSIRSNQPQHF
TRBV30,NA,TRBJ2-2,13,NA,TGTGCCTGGAGTGTAGGCGGGACCGGGGAGCTGTTTTTT,CAWSVGGTGELFF
TRBV30,NA,TRBJ2-3,14,TRBD2,TGTGCCTGGAGTACTAGCGGGGGGACAGATACGCAGTATTTT,CAWSTSGGTDTQYF
TRBV15,few,TRBJ1-5,17,TRBD1,TGTGCCACCAGCGTAGACAGGGGGCACATAGGCAATCAGCCCCAGCATTTT,CATSVDRGHIGNQPQHF
TRBV2,NA,TRBJ2-1,14,TRBD1,TGTGCCAGCAGTTCGGGACAGGGGGGCAATGAGCAGTTCTTC,CASSSGQGGNEQFF
TRBV29-1,few,TRBJ1-1,13,NA,TGCAGCGTTGTGCTGGGGGTGACCACTGAAGCTTTCTTT,CSVVLGVTTEAFF
TRBV5-6,NA,TRBJ2-5,13,NA,TGTGCCAGCAGTCCAGAGAGCCAAGAGACCCAGTACTTC,CASSPESQETQYF
TRBV19,few,TRBJ2-2,15,TRBD1,TGTGCCAGTAGTACGAGGACAGGGTTCACCGGGGAGCTGTTTTTT,CASSTRTGFTGELFF
TRBV15,NA,TRBJ2-5,14,NA,TGTGCCACCAGCAGAGGACGTTTTCAAGAGACCCAGTACTTC,CATSRGRFQETQYF
TRBV9,few,TRBJ2-7,12,NA,TGTGCCAGCAGCGTAGTGCCCTACGAGCAGTACTTC,CASSVVPYEQYF
TRBV29-1,NA,TRBJ2-7,14,NA,TGCAGCGTGGAAAGCCGGGACGGGACGTACGAGCAGTACTTC,CSVESRDGTYEQYF
TRBV9,NA,TRBJ2-1,12,NA,TGTGCCAGCGGAGTAACTCGGGATGAGCAGTTCTTC,CASGVTRDEQFF
TRBV13,NA,TRBJ1-2,13,NA,TGTGCCAGCAGCATAACAGAGGGCTATGGCTACACCTTC,CASSITEGYGYTF
TRBV25-1,NA,TRBJ2-1,17,TRBD2,TGTGCCAGCAGTGAAACTAGCGGGGGGGCAGGCTACAATGAGCAGTTCTTC,CASSETSGGAGYNEQFF
TRBV9,NA,TRBJ1-5,15,NA,TGTGCCAGCAGCCCTTCGGGGGCGATCAATCAGCCCCAGCATTTT,CASSPSGAINQPQHF
TRBV10-1,NA,TRBJ2-3,14,NA,TGCGCCAGCAGTGAGCCGCCACGCACAGATACGCAGTATTTT,CASSEPPRTDTQYF
TRBV5-1,NA,TRBJ2-5,18,TRBD1,TGCGCCAGCAGCTTGGCCGGCAGGGGGCGCCCCTACCAAGAGACCCAGTACTTC,CASSLAGRGRPYQETQYF
TRBV4-3,NA,TRBJ2-7,15,NA,TGCGCCAGCAGCCAAGACAGGCGGGGCGTTGGGGAGCAGTACTTC,CASSQDRRGVGEQYF